This entry lists 6 T cell receptor beta chains sequenced from one sample in a study of early stage breast cancer tumors. Measured with immunoSEQ multiplex PCR; TCRdb has only the in-frame clones, and not every one. The sample lists tens of thousands of clones; around two thirds were seen once. What was sequenced was blood. These TCRs come from a person aged 50-59 years with breast cancer.

The chain recombines TRBV7-2 with TRBJ2-2, with D tentatively TRBD1 (5 bases). The germline V gene has CDR1 SGHTA and CDR2 FQGNSA. This CDR3 contains 16 residues. Trimming pared 2 bases from V and 4 bases from J, leaving 14 bases between. The CDR3 coding sequence is TGTGCCAGCAGCTTAACCCAGGGATCTCCCACCGGGGAGCTGTTTTTT. Protein sequence: CASSLTQGSPTGELFF.

V gene TRBV10-2 combines with J gene TRBJ2-4; the D is unclear. The CDR3 covers 11 residues. V lost 2 bases to trimming and J lost 11 bases, with 7 bases between them. CDR1 and CDR2 from the germline V gene are WSHSY and SAAADI. CDR3: CASSELAFQYF. The CDR3 DNA is TGCGCCAGCAGTGAGCTGGCCTTTCAGTACTTC.

V and J are TRBV5-6 and TRBJ2-5, with TRBD2 identical over 7 bases. Germline assignment: CDR1 SGHDT and CDR2 YYEEEE. The CDR3 is 14 residues long. J gave up 2 bases and V 4 bases, and 5 bases lay outside the gene matches. CDR3: CASSTGRPQETQYF. DNA of the CDR3: TGTGCCAGCAGCACCGGGAGGCCTCAAGAGACCCAGTACTTC.

This chain joins TRBV5-1 and TRBJ1-4; D remains unclear. Trimming removed 3 bases at V and 8 bases at J, with 11 bases between. Per germline, CDR1 SGHRS and CDR2 YFSETQ. The CDR3 length is 13 residues. The CDR3 DNA reads TGCGCCAGCAGCTCCGGACGGGAGGAAAAACTGTTTTTT. This translates into CASSSGREEKLFF.

The V gene is TRBV14, the J gene TRBJ2-5, with 10 nucleotides matching TRBD2. V gave up 4 bases and J gave up 2 bases; unmatched junction bases: 10. The CDR3 runs to 17 residues. CDR1 and CDR2 from the germline V gene are SGHDN and FVKESK. CDR3 in amino acids: CASSPWRTSGQQETQYF. The CDR3 DNA follows: TGTGCCAGCAGCCCGTGGCGGACTAGCGGCCAACAAGAGACCCAGTACTTC.

The V call is TRBV5-6, the J call TRBJ2-3; 7 bases map to TRBD1. The CDR3 sequence is 15 residues long. Per the germline V gene, CDR1 is SGHDT and CDR2 is YYEEEE. V was clipped by 3 bases and J by 2 bases; unmatched bases: 6. The CDR3 DNA sequence: TGTGCCAGCAGCTACCGGACAGGAGACACAGATACGCAGTATTTT. The encoded protein is CASSYRTGDTDTQYF.